This entry lists 27 T cell receptor beta chains sequenced from one sample in a study of Ad26.COV2.S vaccination and SARS-CoV-2 variants. Only in-frame clones appear in the TCRdb table, and some are missing; sequencing was by immunoSEQ multiplex PCR. The sample records about 350,000 clones, about 87% being singletons. Treatment given: roughly 18 received Ad26.COV2.S at low or high dose, single or two shots; about 5 received placebo; per-sample allocation not given. Day 63 following the first vaccine or placebo injection was when the samples were taken. The specimen comprised peripheral blood, sampled in a trial of Ad26.COV2.S vaccine versus placebo. These receptors all come from a person between 18 and 59 years old who received the Ad26.COV2.S COVID-19 vaccine or a placebo.

J is TRBJ2-1 and V is TRBV24-1; D gene ambiguous. This CDR3 spans 12 amino acids. Trimming removed 3 bases from V and 6 bases from J, with 5 bases in between. CDR1 is KGHDR and CDR2 is SFDVKD in the germline V gene. The CDR3 here is CATSDRFNEQFF. The CDR3 DNA is TGTGCCACCAGTGATCGGTTCAATGAGCAGTTCTTC.

V usage is TRBV9 and J usage is TRBJ2-1; 13 bases agree with TRBD2. Per the germline V gene, CDR1 is SGDLS and CDR2 is YYNGEE. Germline trimming cut 3 bases from V and 9 bases from J; bases unmatched to any gene: 9. CDR3 length: 16 amino acids. The CDR3 coding sequence is TGTGCCAGCAGCGCGAAGACTAGCGGGGGGCAGGGTGAGCAGTTCTTC. Translated, it gives CASSAKTSGGQGEQFF.

The chain employs TRBV14 and TRBJ1-1; D gene unclear. The CDR3 covers 14 residues. Germline V lookup: CDR1 SGHDN, CDR2 FVKESK. V was clipped by 0 bases and J by 0 bases, with 5 bases between them. Here the CDR3 DNA reads TGTGCCAGCAGCCAAGAGGAAATGAACACTGAAGCTTTCTTT. This encodes CASSQEEMNTEAFF.

The chain is built from TRBV3-1 (or the pseudogene TRBV3-2) and TRBJ1-1, with 10 bases matching TRBD1. V lost 10 bases and J lost 6; bases outside the gene matches: 11. The CDR3 consists of 14 residues. Germline values: CDR1 LGHDT, CDR2 YNNKEL (reference sequence). The CDR3 loop reads CATQGGTGVSEAFF. CDR3 nucleotide sequence: TGTGCCACTCAGGGGGGGACAGGGGTGTCTGAAGCTTTCTTT.

The table lists this clone with a count of one. V is TRBV3-1 (or the pseudogene TRBV3-2) and J is TRBJ2-3; D uncertain. Germline CDR1 and CDR2: LGHDT and YNNKEL (reference sequence). Trimming shortened V by 4 bases and J by 6 bases, and 5 bases separated the two germline ends. The CDR3 covers 11 residues. The DNA for the CDR3 is TGTGCCAGCAGCCGTGATGATACGCAGTATTTT. This translates into CASSRDDTQYF.

This chain joins TRBV11-2 and TRBJ1-2; weak D call: TRBD1 (5 bases). Germline V CDR1 and CDR2: SGHAT, FQNNGV. Between the trimmed V and J ends, which lost 3 bases and 2 bases, there was a span of 10 bases. The CDR3 has 14 residues. The CDR3 protein is CASSFGRGNYGYTF. The CDR3 DNA reads TGTGCCAGCAGCTTTGGAAGGGGCAACTATGGCTACACCTTC.

The chain employs TRBV28 and TRBJ1-2, with 12 bases fitting TRBD1. The ends lost 6 bases at V and 8 bases at J; junction bases unmatched: 4. The germline CDR1 and CDR2 sequences are MDHEN and SYDVKM. The CDR3 is 13 amino acids. The CDR3 protein is CASRLGTGGGYTF. The CDR3 coding sequence is TGTGCCAGCAGGCTGGGGACAGGGGGCGGCTACACCTTC.

This sequence joins TRBV5-4 and TRBJ1-6, with a weak D call TRBD1 (6 bases). V was shortened by 4 bases and J by 9 bases, with 20 bases between the two germline ends. CDR1 is SGHNT and CDR2 is YYREEE in the germline V gene (reference sequence). The CDR3 loop spans 16 amino acids. Here the CDR3 DNA reads TGTGCCAGCAGCGGATCGGACAGCACTACTAGTTCACCCCTCCACTTT. Its protein product is CASSGSDSTTSSPLHF.

The rearrangement links TRBV30 to TRBJ2-3, with a weak D call TRBD2 (5 bases). From germline, CDR1 is GTSNPN and CDR2 SVGIG (reference sequence). V lost 2 bases, J lost 5 bases, and 20 bases lay in between. This CDR3 is 16 amino acids long. The CDR3 sequence: CAWSPTLLGVKDTQYF. DNA of the CDR3: TGTGCCTGGAGTCCTACGTTGTTGGGAGTGAAAGATACGCAGTATTTT.

This chain's CDR3 is CASSLKSRSGSGAPYNEQFF. The CDR3 nucleotides are TGTGCCAGCAGCTTAAAATCCCGTTCGGGTAGCGGGGCCCCCTACAATGAGCAGTTCTTC. The J gene is TRBJ2-1, the V gene TRBV7-3; 8 positions match TRBD2. Germline V CDR1 and CDR2: SGHTA, FQGTGA. The CDR3 runs 20 residues. Germline trimming cut 1 base from V and 2 bases from J; bases unmatched to any gene: 16.

J is TRBJ1-5 and V is TRBV6-2 or TRBV6-3, with unresolved D. The germline V gene has CDR1 MNHEY and CDR2 SVGEGT. This CDR3 is 17 amino acids long. V gave up 7 bases and J gave up 0 bases, with 19 bases separating them. Here the CDR3 DNA reads TGTGCCAGCACCCCCTTCGGTATTTGGCATAGCAATCAGCCCCAGCATTTT. Translating it yields CASTPFGIWHSNQPQHF.

The J gene is TRBJ1-2, the V gene TRBV7-2; D ambiguous. The V end lost 3 bases, the J end lost 0 bases, and 11 bases lay between the germline ends. CDR1 SGHTA and CDR2 FQGNSA come from the germline V gene. The CDR3 loop spans 15 amino acids. In nucleotides, the CDR3 is TGTGCCAGCAGCTTCCGTCTAAGTTCTAACTATGGCTACACCTTC. This translates into CASSFRLSSNYGYTF.

The rearrangement joins TRBV4-1 to TRBJ2-5, with no clear D. Germline V gene lookup returns CDR1 MGHRA and CDR2 YSYEKL. Trimming left V 2 bases short and J 5 bases short, with 9 bases between. CDR3 length: 13 residues. CDR3 DNA sequence: TGCGCCAGCAGCCAAAGAGAGTCGGAGACCCAGTACTTC. Its translation is CASSQRESETQYF.

This chain uses TRBV30 with TRBJ2-5; D is possibly TRBD1 or TRBD2 (5 bases each). This CDR3 has 14 amino acids. V was pared by 5 bases and J by 2 bases, with 15 bases between. Germline V lookup: CDR1 GTSNPN, CDR2 SVGIG (reference sequence). CDR3: CAWGSREKQETQYF. CDR3 DNA: TGTGCCTGGGGGAGCAGGGAGAAACAAGAGACCCAGTACTTC.

The rearrangement joins TRBV5-4 to TRBJ2-6; D is unresolved. This CDR3 contains 14 residues. Looked up from germline, CDR1 is SGHNT and CDR2 is YYREEE (reference sequence). Trimming cost V 3 bases and J 1 base, with 5 bases left between them. The CDR3 protein is CASSSKSGANVLTF. CDR3 nucleotide sequence: TGTGCCAGCAGCTCCAAATCTGGGGCCAACGTCCTGACTTTC.

The CDR3: CAWSSRASNEKLFF. CDR3 nucleotide sequence: TGTGCCTGGAGTTCCAGGGCATCTAATGAAAAACTGTTTTTT. The rearrangement uses TRBV30 and TRBJ1-4, with D possibly TRBD1 on 5 matching bases. Germline V gives CDR1 GTSNPN, CDR2 SVGIG (reference sequence). The CDR3 loop spans 14 amino acids. V was cut by 2 bases and J by 3 bases, with 10 bases left in between.

V is TRBV12-3 or TRBV12-4 and J is TRBJ2-2, with D unresolved. V was trimmed by 4 bases and J by 4 bases, leaving 4 bases between them. This CDR3 is built from 12 residues. The CDR3 DNA is TGTGCCAGCAGTTCTAGCACCGGGGAGCTGTTTTTT. Its translation is CASSSSTGELFF.

The chain combines TRBV19 with TRBJ1-2; 9 nucleotides align to TRBD1. The CDR3 length is 13 residues. V lost 6 bases, J lost 6 bases, and 5 bases stayed unmatched. Per the germline V gene, CDR1 is LNHDA and CDR2 is SQIVND (reference sequence). Here the CDR3 DNA reads TGTGCCAGTAGGGGACAGGGATTACATGGCTACACCTTC. This codes for CASRGQGLHGYTF.

The chain is built from TRBV28 and TRBJ1-5; unclear D gene. Trimming pared 3 bases from V and 0 bases from J, leaving 12 bases between. Germline values: CDR1 MDHEN, CDR2 SYDVKM. The CDR3 has 16 amino acids. CDR3 coding DNA: TGTGCCAGCAGTTTTCCCATCAGTTCTAGCAATCAGCCCCAGCATTTT. It specifies CASSFPISSSNQPQHF.

The chain carries TRBV9 and TRBJ2-3, with D perhaps given as TRBD1 or TRBD2 (5 bases each). V was pared by 0 bases and J by 6 bases, with 17 bases between. The CDR3 covers 16 residues. Germline CDR1 SGDLS, CDR2 YYNGEE. The CDR3 is CASSVGGDSIFDTQYF. CDR3 nucleotides: TGTGCCAGCAGCGTAGGAGGGGATAGTATTTTTGATACGCAGTATTTT.

V and J are TRBV19 and TRBJ2-1; possibly TRBD1 for D (5 bases). Trimming stripped 3 bases from V and 0 bases from J, with 9 bases between. The CDR3 has 15 amino acids. Germline lookup yields CDR1 LNHDA and CDR2 SQIVND (reference sequence). The CDR3 loop is CASSIDSASYNEQFF. DNA of the CDR3: TGTGCCAGTAGTATCGACAGTGCCTCCTACAATGAGCAGTTCTTC.

The V call is TRBV27, the J call TRBJ2-1; 12 bases align to TRBD2. Germline V gene lookup returns CDR1 MNHEY and CDR2 SMNVEV (reference sequence). Germline trimming cut 5 bases from V and 7 bases from J; bases unmatched to any gene: 3. The CDR3 consists of 14 residues. CDR3 DNA sequence: TGTGCCAGCAGTCTAGCGGGGGGGTGGAATGAGCAGTTCTTC. Its translation: CASSLAGGWNEQFF.

The chain recombines TRBV7-3 with TRBJ2-4, with 8 bases that match TRBD2. The CDR3 runs 16 residues. V lost 5 bases, J lost 1 base, and 7 bases stayed unmatched. CDR1 and CDR2 from the germline V gene are SGHTA and FQGTGA. The CDR3 reads CASSPPGGLAKNIQYF. The CDR3 DNA is TGTGCCAGCAGCCCCCCGGGGGGGCTCGCCAAAAACATTCAGTACTTC. Variable domain in full (rest from reference TRBV7-3 and TRBJ2-4): GAGVSQTPSNKVTEKGKYVELRCDPISGHTALYWYRQSLGQGPEFLIYFQGTGAADDSGLPNDRFFAVRPEGSVSTLKIQRTERGDSAVYLCASSPPGGLAKNIQYFGAGTRLSVL.

The chain recombines TRBV11-2 with TRBJ2-7, with 7 nucleotides matching TRBD2. The V gene's germline CDR1 is SGHAT and CDR2 FQNNGV. V shed 0 bases and J 7 bases; nucleotides not matched to a gene: 6. This CDR3 region has 14 residues. In DNA form, the CDR3 reads TGTGCCAGCAGCTTAGATCTTGGGGAGGGGGAGCAGTACTTC. Translating gives CASSLDLGEGEQYF.

This chain links TRBV6-5 with TRBJ2-5; a weak D match, TRBD2 (6 bases). The V gene's germline CDR1 is MNHEY and CDR2 SVGAGI. This CDR3 region has 14 residues. The germline V and J ends were trimmed by 6 bases and 4 bases, with 15 bases remaining between them. The CDR3 here is CASRGTLLGETQYF. CDR3 nucleotides: TGTGCCAGCAGAGGGACTTTACTGGGAGAGACCCAGTACTTC.

The CDR3 sequence is CSVADPTRTGIYTF. CDR3 sequence (DNA): TGCAGCGTTGCTGACCCAACCAGGACGGGGATCTACACCTTC. This rearrangement joins TRBV29-1 to TRBJ1-2; D is unclear. In germline, CDR1 is SQVTM, CDR2 ANQGSEA. V lost 4 bases, J lost 10 bases, and 22 bases lay in between. This CDR3 spans 14 amino acids.

This rearrangement joins TRBV18 to TRBJ2-4, with TRBD1 matching over 7 bases. In germline, CDR1 is KGHSH, CDR2 LQKENI. The CDR3 spans 15 residues. V lost 1 base, J lost 2 bases, and 2 bases stayed unmatched. The CDR3 sequence is CASSPQGATKNIQYF. As DNA, the CDR3 is TGTGCCAGCTCACCACAGGGGGCAACCAAAAACATTCAGTACTTC. The full variable domain, in which reference TRBV18 and TRBJ2-4 provide the parts outside the CDR3, is NAGVMQNPRHLVRRRGQEARLRCSPMKGHSHVYWYRQLPEEGLKFMVYLQKENIIDESGMPKERFSAEFPKEGPSILRIQQVVRGDSAAYFCASSPQGATKNIQYFGAGTRLSVL.